This T cell receptor beta chain comes out of a study of blood T cells in healthy people across ages (dated by TCRdb to 2013 to 2016). Some background on the complete study: In model experiments, template switching captured roughly one uniquely barcoded TCR beta cDNA molecule for every two T cells. Age-related changes in TCR beta repertoire diversity were measured in the study by deep sequencing normalized with unique cDNA molecular identifiers. Four age groups were formed from the donors: young (average approximately 15 years), middle-aged (around 40), aged (under 70) and long-lived (around 82). To avoid experimental bias, donors of different ages were distributed randomly across sequencing lanes. Using the same blood draw, the study looked at two additional independent replicas of 1 million unique cDNA reads for two donors, one aged 18 to 30 and the other aged 80 or older. Study-wide conclusions, independent of this receptor: The percentage of naive T cells measured by flow cytometry correlated strongly with observed TCR beta diversity. Observed TCR beta diversity per million T cells fell roughly linearly with age, and a significant reduction was already apparent by age approximately 41. The CMV infection status of donors was not known, potentially confounding age-related changes in expanded clonotypes. Compared with the aged group, more naive CD4+ T cells, fewer expanded clones and increased TCR diversity were shown by the long-lived group, suggesting age selection. Estimates of total diversity based on one million sequenced T cells were regarded as lower bounds and as underestimates. Bulk unsorted PBMC profiling prevented conclusive comparison of naive and antigen-experienced compartments.

Library prep was done by 5' RACE. Instrument used: Illumina HiSeq 2500. A second PCR of roughly 6 to 11 cycles was performed with a sample-barcoded 5' primer and a J-beta primer mix. A template-switch 5' adaptor carrying 12 random nucleotides introduced a unique molecular identifier onto each TCR beta cDNA molecule. Each sample yielded at least 2.5 million CDR3-containing paired-end reads. All of the RNA was converted into first-strand cDNA using the Mint cDNA synthesis kit, with a TRBC-specific oligonucleotide serving as the primer. Following uracil-DNA glycosylase treatment, all cDNA underwent a first 18-cycle PCR with the universal primers M1SS and BC2_uni_R. From the authors' description of their analysis: For normalization, 1 million high-quality reads were randomly selected from each sample, with every read carrying a distinct molecular identifier. Instead of being binned into consensus sequences, reads that shared molecular identifiers were thrown out. CDR3 identification, clonotype clustering and error correction used MiTCR with a Q25 quality threshold and the strictest error-elimination algorithm. A nonparametric unseen species model with Euler transformation was used to estimate a lower bound on total TCR beta diversity. Starting from the raw public reads, TCRdb applied fastp trimming at Q25, assembled clones with MiXCR and retained in-frame beta chains. Duplicate CDR3 protein sequences are folded into a single record with the most common DNA and genes. These V and J calls originate from TCRdb's pipeline instead of the authors' own analysis. This sample is represented by around 1.1 million distinct CDR3 sequences; less than 45% of them were singletons. Approximately 14% of the sample goes to the ten largest clones.

Donors were roughly 40 systemically healthy Caucasian individuals from Russia aged 6 to 90 years. Each donor gave roughly 11 milliliters of peripheral blood, drawn into EDTA-treated Vacutainer tubes. Ficoll-Paque density-gradient centrifugation was used to isolate PBMCs, with at least 6 million per sample. Trizol reagent was used to extract total RNA from PBMCs, with at least 5.5 micrograms per sample. The percentages of naive CD45RAhigh/CD27high T cells were determined by flow cytometry on a PBMC aliquot from every donor. Points on this clonotype: The specificity of this receptor is unknown. No base qualities exist here, and no much larger clone lies one base off it.

The CDR3 covers 15 residues, taking in both the cysteine and the phenylalanine. Of all the DNA, just the CDR3 is kept, 45 bases in frame from base 1. Compared with germline, V lacks 0 bases and J lacks 5 bases; bases without a gene match: 5. CDR1 and CDR2 were assigned from the germline V gene (reference sequence) as SGHNT and YYREEE. This TCR derives from a man younger than 35 in good health. The chain uses TRBV5-4 and TRBJ2-1, with 7 middle bases fitting TRBD2. Sequencing input: blood. CDR3 sequence: CASSLEAGSDNEQFF. The DNA reads as follows: TGTGCCAGCAGCTTGGAAGCGGGGAGCGACAATGAGCAGTTCTTC.